This T cell receptor (beta chain) was identified during a study of cytomegalovirus exposure and HLA in healthy donors. PCR used 60 Vbeta primers and 13 Jbeta primers. Profiled with immunoSEQ multiplex PCR; TCRdb holds only in-frame clones, not every one. This specimen shows 68,000 or so clones; the ten leading clones hold 7.5%. Overall study findings and caveats: Beyond CMV serostatus, there was no information to go on about immune exposure. Certain sequence variants were highly shared and formed a cluster, and this cluster was likely a sequencing artifact. Later on, a genetic analysis was performed. It linked a missense variant in DCLRE1C with V- and J-gene trimming of TCR beta.

Germline CDR1 SGHRS, CDR2 YFSETQ. The CDR3 has 16 residues. Trimming removed 0 bases from V and 0 bases from J; junction bases left unmatched: 6. Worth noting for this clone: No antigen is known for it.

Sample: PBMCs. The J gene is TRBJ2-7, the V gene TRBV5-1, with TRBD1 matching over 7 bases. The sequence derives from a female donor in good health and CMV-seropositive. As DNA, the CDR3 is TGCGCCAGCAGCTTGGGGGACAGCAGGAGCTCCTACGAGCAGTACTTC. Its protein product is CASSLGDSRSSYEQYF.